The 14 T cell receptor beta chains reported below all come from one sample, sequenced in a study of T cell responses to AZD1222 COVID-19 vaccine. The table came from immunoSEQ multiplex PCR; TCRdb's copy has only in-frame clones and leaves some out. The sample holds some 180,000 clones, around 92% seen once. The input for sequencing was peripheral blood, taken on day 0 of AZD1222 vaccination. Every receptor here comes from an adult in good health.

The chain has TRBV6-5 and TRBJ1-2; no clear D. V was trimmed by 10 bases and J by 5 bases, leaving 14 bases between them. The CDR3 is 12 residues long. Per the germline V gene, CDR1 is MNHEY and CDR2 is SVGAGI. CDR3 coding DNA: TGTGCCATCTCTAAGGAGGGATATGGCTACACCTTC. Translated: CAISKEGYGYTF.

The genes are TRBV7-9 and TRBJ2-2; D ambiguous. With 1 base removed from V and 3 bases from J, the gap between germline ends came to 6 bases. CDR3 length: 14 residues. Germline loops: CDR1 SEHNR, CDR2 FQNEAQ (reference sequence). The CDR3 DNA reads TGTGCCAGCAGCTTAGGCCAGGACACCGGGGAGCTGTTTTTT. It specifies CASSLGQDTGELFF.

The chain links TRBV3-1 (or the pseudogene TRBV3-2) to TRBJ2-1, with 11 bases identical to TRBD2. V shed 4 bases, J shed 7 bases, and the junction held 6 bases outside the gene matches. This CDR3 spans 15 amino acids. Germline V gives CDR1 LGHDT, CDR2 YNNKEL (reference sequence). The CDR3 sequence is CASSPILAGVNEQFF. The CDR3 DNA follows: TGTGCCAGCAGCCCCATACTAGCGGGAGTGAATGAGCAGTTCTTC.

The rearrangement uses TRBV7-9 and TRBJ1-1; TRBD1 aligns across 7 bases. Germline trimming cut 5 bases from V and 4 bases from J; bases unmatched to any gene: 4. The CDR3 extends over 13 amino acids. Germline V CDR1 and CDR2: SEHNR, FQNEAQ (reference sequence). The CDR3 spells CASSPTGTTEAFF. CDR3 nucleotides: TGTGCCAGCAGCCCGACAGGGACCACTGAAGCTTTCTTT. Filled out from reference TRBV7-9 and TRBJ1-1, the complete variable domain reads DTGVSQNPRHKITKRGQNVTFRCDPISEHNRLYWYRQTLGQGPEFLTYFQNEAQLEKSRLLSDRFSAERPKGSFSTLEIQRTEQGDSAMYLCASSPTGTTEAFFGQGTRLTVV.

V is TRBV7-9 and J is TRBJ1-1; D unclear. The CDR3 totals 13 residues. With 5 bases removed from V and 6 bases from J, the gap between germline ends came to 13 bases. Germline V gene lookup returns CDR1 SEHNR and CDR2 FQNEAQ (reference sequence). The CDR3 region has the DNA TGTGCCAGCAGCGAGATCCCCCGCCCTGAAGCTTTCTTT. This sequence encodes CASSEIPRPEAFF.

The chain joins TRBV12-3 or TRBV12-4 to TRBJ1-1; D remains unclear. The CDR3 loop spans 13 amino acids. V shed 4 bases and J shed 7 bases, with 13 bases lying between them. CDR3 nucleotides: TGTGCCAGCAGTTACGACGGGCCCTTTGAAGCTTTCTTT. This gives the protein CASSYDGPFEAFF.

This clone was counted once. The chain links TRBV9 to TRBJ2-1; 9 bases are shared with TRBD1. J gave up 8 bases and V 4 bases, and 10 bases lay outside the gene matches. CDR3 length: 15 residues. Germline CDR1 reads SGDLS; CDR2 reads YYNGEE. CDR3 region: CASSPGQGKGHEQFF. CDR3 sequence (DNA): TGTGCCAGCAGCCCTGGACAGGGGAAAGGGCATGAGCAGTTCTTC.

This chain links TRBV6-6 with TRBJ2-3; a possible D gene is TRBD2 (5 bases). Per germline, CDR1 MNHNY and CDR2 SVGAGI (reference sequence). The germline V and J ends were trimmed by 5 bases and 1 base, with 19 bases remaining between them. The CDR3 has 17 residues. Written as DNA, the CDR3 is TGTGCCAGCAGTCCCCGGTCCGCTGGGCGGGGCACAGATACGCAGTATTTT. This gives the protein CASSPRSAGRGTDTQYF.

The gene calls are TRBV4-3 and TRBJ1-1; D might be TRBD1 (6 bases). The CDR3 loop spans 13 amino acids. CDR1 and CDR2 from the germline V gene are LGHNA and YSLEER. V dropped 8 bases and J dropped 8 bases, with 18 bases sitting between them. The CDR3, as DNA: TGCGCCAGCCAATCGAACCAACAGGGAGAAGCTTTCTTT. Translation: CASQSNQQGEAFF.

The gene calls are TRBV7-2 and TRBJ1-1, with 7 bases matching TRBD1. Germline trimming cut 5 bases from V and 3 bases from J; bases unmatched to any gene: 9. Looked up from germline, CDR1 is SGHTA and CDR2 is FQGNSA. The CDR3 totals 15 residues. The CDR3 region is CASSRDLQGYTEAFF. DNA for the CDR3: TGTGCCAGCAGCCGCGACTTACAGGGGTACACTGAAGCTTTCTTT.

The chain combines TRBV9 with TRBJ2-4; D unresolved. With 0 bases removed from V and 0 bases from J, the gap between germline ends came to 7 bases. Germline CDR1 reads SGDLS; CDR2 reads YYNGEE. The CDR3 has 15 amino acids. Here the CDR3 DNA reads TGTGCCAGCAGCGTAGACGGGCTAGCCAAAAACATTCAGTACTTC. Its translation: CASSVDGLAKNIQYF.

The chain recombines TRBV5-4 with TRBJ2-2, with TRBD1 matching 7 bases. Germline-derived CDR1 and CDR2 are SGHNT and YYREEE (reference sequence). This CDR3 spans 15 amino acids. V gave up 5 bases and J gave up 3 bases; unmatched junction bases: 7. CDR3 nucleotides: TGTGCCAGCAGGTCGATGCAGGGGGACACCGGGGAGCTGTTTTTT. It yields the protein CASRSMQGDTGELFF.

Only one count was recorded for this clone. The chain carries TRBV4-2 and TRBJ2-7; TRBD1 aligns across 7 bases. Trimming took 4 bases from V and 3 from J; bases not matched to a gene: 9. CDR1 and CDR2 (germline): LGHNA, YNFKEQ. CDR3 length equals 15 residues. CDR3 sequence reads: CASSLQTGPNYEQYV. For the CDR3, the DNA is TGTGCCAGCAGCCTCCAGACAGGGCCCAACTACGAGCAGTACGTC.

The chain has TRBV28 and TRBJ1-5; D unresolved. Germline assignment: CDR1 MDHEN and CDR2 SYDVKM. The V gene lost 1 base and the J gene lost 7 bases, with 11 bases spanning the gap. The CDR3 has 14 residues. The DNA for the CDR3 is TGTGCCAGCAGTTTATCCAGAGTCGGACAGCCCCAGCATTTT. Protein: CASSLSRVGQPQHF.